A selection of T cell receptor beta chains follows, all from one sample in a study of CD8 T cells in Susac syndrome. TCRdb processed the immunoSEQ multiplex PCR reads anew with MiXCR; each CDR3 protein has one entry. The table includes roughly 100,000 distinct CDR3 sequences, over 90% detected once. Sequencing was performed on CD4+ T cells from PBMCs. The receptors shown here come from a human donor with Susac syndrome. Both conserved end residues are part of each CDR3. The D gene is left open where the match is weak. Clone size is not always given. Where it is, it says once, few, many or a class for expanded clones.

D gene: -
J gene: TRBJ1-1
clone size: -
V gene: TRBV20-1
CDR3 DNA: TGCAGTGCTAGAGGCCAGGCCTGGAACACTGAAGCTTTCTTT
CDR3 protein: CSARGQAWNTEAFF

D gene: TRBD1
J gene: TRBJ2-6
clone size: -
V gene: TRBV25-1
CDR3 DNA: TGTGCCAGCAGTGAACCGTACTCGGGACAGGGGGCGCGTGGGGCCAACGTCCTGACTTTC
CDR3 protein: CASSEPYSGQGARGANVLTF

D gene: TRBD1
J gene: TRBJ1-2
clone size: -
V gene: TRBV9
CDR3 DNA: TGTGCCAGCAGCGACGGGACAGCGGACTATGGCTACACCTTC
CDR3 protein: CASSDGTADYGYTF

D gene: -
J gene: TRBJ2-6
clone size: once
V gene: TRBV7-9
CDR3 DNA: TGTGCCAGCAGCTTAGGAGAGTACTCTGGGGCCAACGTCCTGACTTTC
CDR3 protein: CASSLGEYSGANVLTF

D gene: -
J gene: TRBJ1-1
clone size: once
V gene: TRBV30
CDR3 DNA: TGTGCCTGGAAGGCGGGAAGGGCTTTCTTT
CDR3 protein: CAWKAGRAFF

D gene: TRBD2
J gene: TRBJ2-3
clone size: -
V gene: TRBV7-3
CDR3 DNA: TGTGCCAGCAGCTACGGGACTAGCGGGGTAACAGATACGCAGTATTTT
CDR3 protein: CASSYGTSGVTDTQYF

D gene: TRBD1
J gene: TRBJ1-1
clone size: -
V gene: TRBV29-1
CDR3 DNA: TGCAGCGCGGAAGGGGGCGCGCCCTTGAACACTGAAGCTTTCTTT
CDR3 protein: CSAEGGAPLNTEAFF

D gene: TRBD1
J gene: TRBJ2-1
clone size: -
V gene: TRBV19
CDR3 DNA: TGTGCCAGTAGGGACGACAGGGGCTCCTACAATGAGCAGTTCTTC
CDR3 protein: CASRDDRGSYNEQFF

D gene: -
J gene: TRBJ2-6
clone size: -
V gene: TRBV30
CDR3 DNA: TGTGCCTGGAGTGTACTAGGGTCTGGGGCCAACGTCCTGACTTTC
CDR3 protein: CAWSVLGSGANVLTF

D gene: TRBD1
J gene: TRBJ2-7
clone size: -
V gene: TRBV7-9
CDR3 DNA: TGTGCCAGCAGCGAACAGGGGAAATACGAGCAGTACTTC
CDR3 protein: CASSEQGKYEQYF

D gene: -
J gene: TRBJ2-7
clone size: -
V gene: TRBV20-1
CDR3 DNA: TGCAGTGCTGCCGTAAGGAGCGGGGAGCAGTACTTC
CDR3 protein: CSAAVRSGEQYF

D gene: TRBD2
J gene: TRBJ2-5
clone size: -
V gene: TRBV7-2
CDR3 DNA: TGTGCCAGCAGCCACCCTAGCGGGGGCCGGGAGACCCAGTACTTC
CDR3 protein: CASSHPSGGRETQYF

D gene: -
J gene: TRBJ2-2
clone size: -
V gene: TRBV5-1
CDR3 DNA: TGCGCCAGCAGCTTGGGAGCGGTTACCGGGGAGCTGTTTTTT
CDR3 protein: CASSLGAVTGELFF

D gene: -
J gene: TRBJ2-7
clone size: -
V gene: TRBV28
CDR3 DNA: TGTGCCAGCAGTTCTATACCTACCTACGAGCAGTACTTC
CDR3 protein: CASSSIPTYEQYF

D gene: -
J gene: TRBJ2-5
clone size: -
V gene: TRBV30
CDR3 DNA: TGTGCCTGGAGTAGCCGCGGGGCGGAGACCCAGTACTTC
CDR3 protein: CAWSSRGAETQYF

D gene: -
J gene: TRBJ2-2
clone size: -
V gene: TRBV2
CDR3 DNA: TGTGCCAGCAGTGTAAGGACCACCGGGGAGCTGTTTTTT
CDR3 protein: CASSVRTTGELFF

D gene: -
J gene: TRBJ2-7
clone size: -
V gene: TRBV5-6
CDR3 DNA: TGTGCCAGCAGCTTCCCTGATTACGAGCAGTACTTC
CDR3 protein: CASSFPDYEQYF

D gene: -
J gene: TRBJ2-5
clone size: -
V gene: TRBV5-1
CDR3 DNA: TGCGCCAGCAGCTTGAATCTGGGAAACCCTCAAGAGACCCAGTACTTC
CDR3 protein: CASSLNLGNPQETQYF

D gene: -
J gene: TRBJ1-3
clone size: once
V gene: TRBV29-1
CDR3 DNA: TGCAGCGTTGAAGTCGCAGGGAACACCATATATTTT
CDR3 protein: CSVEVAGNTIYF

D gene: -
J gene: TRBJ2-2
clone size: -
V gene: TRBV3-1
CDR3 DNA: TGTGCCAGCAGCCTCCCGTGGTACATGGAGCTGTTTTTT
CDR3 protein: CASSLPWYMELFF

D gene: -
J gene: TRBJ1-4
clone size: -
V gene: TRBV15
CDR3 DNA: TGTGCCACCAGCGCGGAGAAGGGGGTTCCGGAAAAACTGTTTTTT
CDR3 protein: CATSAEKGVPEKLFF

D gene: -
J gene: TRBJ2-7
clone size: -
V gene: TRBV2
CDR3 DNA: TGTGCCAGCAGGCCACAGAACCACGAGCAGTACTTC
CDR3 protein: CASRPQNHEQYF

D gene: -
J gene: TRBJ2-1
clone size: few
V gene: TRBV18
CDR3 DNA: TGTGCCAGCTCACCAGGACGCAATGAGCAGTTCTTC
CDR3 protein: CASSPGRNEQFF

D gene: TRBD1
J gene: TRBJ1-2
clone size: -
V gene: TRBV5-4
CDR3 DNA: TGTGCCAGCAGCAAAGGGACAGCTAAAGGCTACACCTTC
CDR3 protein: CASSKGTAKGYTF

D gene: -
J gene: TRBJ2-2
clone size: -
V gene: TRBV11-2
CDR3 DNA: TGTGCCAGCAGCTCATGGGGCAGGGCGAACACCGGGGAGCTGTTTTTT
CDR3 protein: CASSSWGRANTGELFF

D gene: -
J gene: TRBJ1-2
clone size: -
V gene: TRBV28
CDR3 DNA: TGTGCCAGCAGTTCCCCCCACAGGCGCCCAAACTATGGCTACACCTTC
CDR3 protein: CASSSPHRRPNYGYTF

D gene: -
J gene: TRBJ2-7
clone size: -
V gene: TRBV4-2
CDR3 DNA: TGTGCCAGCAGCCAAGACTGGCGGACCGTAACGGAGCAGTACTTC
CDR3 protein: CASSQDWRTVTEQYF

D gene: -
J gene: TRBJ2-7
clone size: -
V gene: TRBV20-1
CDR3 DNA: TGCAGTGCTAGAGATCGAGCCTACGAGCAGTACTTC
CDR3 protein: CSARDRAYEQYF

D gene: -
J gene: TRBJ2-7
clone size: -
V gene: TRBV25-1
CDR3 DNA: TGTGCCAGCAGTGAATACGGACCCTACGAGCAGTACTTC
CDR3 protein: CASSEYGPYEQYF

D gene: -
J gene: TRBJ2-3
clone size: -
V gene: TRBV18
CDR3 DNA: TGTGCCAGCTCACCACCGTCCCAGGGTGCAACACAGCCTAGCACAGATACGCAGTATTTT
CDR3 protein: CASSPPSQGATQPSTDTQYF

D gene: -
J gene: TRBJ2-4
clone size: -
V gene: TRBV1
CDR3 DNA: TGCACCAGCAGCCAAGAGCTAGCGGATCTTAAAAACATTCAGTACTTC
CDR3 protein: CTSSQELADLKNIQYF

D gene: -
J gene: TRBJ2-3
clone size: -
V gene: TRBV5-4
CDR3 DNA: TGTGCCAGCAGCTTGGGCCAGGGTGGGTTGTATTTT
CDR3 protein: CASSLGQGGLYF

D gene: TRBD1
J gene: TRBJ1-5
clone size: -
V gene: TRBV2
CDR3 DNA: TGTGCCAGCAGTACCGGGACAGGCTCAGGTCAGCCCCAGCATTTT
CDR3 protein: CASSTGTGSGQPQHF

D gene: -
J gene: TRBJ1-2
clone size: -
V gene: TRBV6-5
CDR3 DNA: TGTGCCAGCAGTTACCTGACAGATCTCTATGGCTACACCTTC
CDR3 protein: CASSYLTDLYGYTF

D gene: -
J gene: TRBJ2-4
clone size: -
V gene: TRBV4-2
CDR3 DNA: TGTGCCAGCAGCCAAGGTTCAGAGGGAAACATTCAGTACTTC
CDR3 protein: CASSQGSEGNIQYF

D gene: -
J gene: TRBJ2-3
clone size: -
V gene: TRBV6-6
CDR3 DNA: TGTGCCAGCAGGAATACAGATACGCAGTATTTT
CDR3 protein: CASRNTDTQYF

D gene: -
J gene: TRBJ1-2
clone size: -
V gene: TRBV29-1
CDR3 DNA: TGCAGCGCCTTCGGGGACTATGGCTACACCTTC
CDR3 protein: CSAFGDYGYTF

D gene: TRBD1
J gene: TRBJ2-7
clone size: -
V gene: TRBV25-1
CDR3 DNA: TGTGCCAGCAGTGTCCTGCGACAGGGGACAACCGAGCAGTACTTC
CDR3 protein: CASSVLRQGTTEQYF

D gene: -
J gene: TRBJ1-2
clone size: -
V gene: TRBV5-1
CDR3 DNA: TGCGCCAGCAGCCCATGGGACGGCGACTATGGCTACACCTTC
CDR3 protein: CASSPWDGDYGYTF

D gene: -
J gene: TRBJ2-1
clone size: -
V gene: TRBV5-1
CDR3 DNA: TGCGCCAGCAGTTTAGTACTCGATGAGCAGTTCTTC
CDR3 protein: CASSLVLDEQFF

D gene: TRBD2
J gene: TRBJ2-3
clone size: -
V gene: TRBV7-2
CDR3 DNA: TGTGCCAGCAGCTTAAATGCGGGGGGGACCACAGATACGCAGTATTTT
CDR3 protein: CASSLNAGGTTDTQYF

D gene: -
J gene: TRBJ2-6
clone size: -
V gene: TRBV5-1
CDR3 DNA: TGCGCCAGCAGGTTCAGCTCTGGGGCCAACGTCCTGACTTTC
CDR3 protein: CASRFSSGANVLTF

D gene: -
J gene: TRBJ1-1
clone size: -
V gene: TRBV12-3/TRBV12-4
CDR3 DNA: TGTGCCAGCAGTTTACAGCCCCTAGTAAGCGCTTTCTTT
CDR3 protein: CASSLQPLVSAFF

D gene: -
J gene: TRBJ2-4
clone size: -
V gene: TRBV28
CDR3 DNA: TGTGCCAGCAGTGAGGGTCGAGCCAAAAACATTCAGTACTTC
CDR3 protein: CASSEGRAKNIQYF

D gene: -
J gene: TRBJ2-1
clone size: -
V gene: TRBV20-1
CDR3 DNA: TGCAGTGCTAGAGGTAGGGGGATCTACAATGAGCAGTTCTTC
CDR3 protein: CSARGRGIYNEQFF

D gene: -
J gene: TRBJ2-5
clone size: -
V gene: TRBV3-1
CDR3 DNA: TGTGCCAGCAGCTTCCAGGAATTAGAGACCCAGTACTTC
CDR3 protein: CASSFQELETQYF

D gene: -
J gene: TRBJ1-2
clone size: -
V gene: TRBV4-1
CDR3 DNA: TGCGCCAGCAGCCAAGGACAACAATATGGCTACACCTTC
CDR3 protein: CASSQGQQYGYTF

D gene: -
J gene: TRBJ2-7
clone size: -
V gene: TRBV6-2/TRBV6-3
CDR3 DNA: TGTGCCAGCGTGGTTACAGGCGGAGGAGTCTACGAGCAGTACTTC
CDR3 protein: CASVVTGGGVYEQYF

D gene: -
J gene: TRBJ2-3
clone size: -
V gene: TRBV12-3/TRBV12-4
CDR3 DNA: TGTGCCAGCAGTTTATCAGATACGCAGTATTTT
CDR3 protein: CASSLSDTQYF

D gene: -
J gene: TRBJ1-2
clone size: -
V gene: TRBV25-1
CDR3 DNA: TGTGCCAGCAGTGAAACTTTTGGCTACACCTTC
CDR3 protein: CASSETFGYTF

D gene: -
J gene: TRBJ1-6
clone size: -
V gene: TRBV12-2
CDR3 DNA: TGTGCAAGTCCCATCAGAGGGGAGCCCCCGGATCCCAATTCACCCCTCCACTTT
CDR3 protein: CASPIRGEPPDPNSPLHF

D gene: -
J gene: TRBJ1-5
clone size: -
V gene: TRBV19
CDR3 DNA: TGTGCCAGTAGTACCACAGGGAATAGCAATCAGCCCCAGCATTTT
CDR3 protein: CASSTTGNSNQPQHF

D gene: -
J gene: TRBJ1-1
clone size: -
V gene: TRBV3-1
CDR3 DNA: TGTGCCAGCAGCCACTTTTCCGGGACTGAAGCTTTCTTT
CDR3 protein: CASSHFSGTEAFF